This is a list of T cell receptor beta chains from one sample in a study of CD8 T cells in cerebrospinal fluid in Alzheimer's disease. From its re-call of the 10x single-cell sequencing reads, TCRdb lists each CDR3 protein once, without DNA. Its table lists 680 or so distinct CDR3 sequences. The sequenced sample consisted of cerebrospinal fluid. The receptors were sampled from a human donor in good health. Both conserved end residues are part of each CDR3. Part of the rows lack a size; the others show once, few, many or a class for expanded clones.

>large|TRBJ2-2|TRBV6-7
CASSYHRGRYTGELFF
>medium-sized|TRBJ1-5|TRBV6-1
CASSEGLANQPQHF
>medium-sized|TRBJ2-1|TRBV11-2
CASSLAQGQGSKDEQFF
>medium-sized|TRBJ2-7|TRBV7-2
CASSFDATYEQYF
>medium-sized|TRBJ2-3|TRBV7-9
CASSTWTGESTDTQYF
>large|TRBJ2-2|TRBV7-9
CASSLGVPGELFF
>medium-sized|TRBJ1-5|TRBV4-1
CASSQEGQFNQPQHF
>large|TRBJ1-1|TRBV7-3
CASSLSGAGMSRTEAFF
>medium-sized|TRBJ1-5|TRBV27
CASSQGTGNNQPQHF
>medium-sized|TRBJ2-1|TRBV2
CASSPQGAGEQFF
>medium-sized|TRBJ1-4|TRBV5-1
CASSQVGGGNEKLFF
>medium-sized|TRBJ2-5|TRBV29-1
CSVKTPGTQYF
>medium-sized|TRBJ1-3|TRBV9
CASSVGGPGNTIYF
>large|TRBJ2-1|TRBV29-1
CSVDLPTGLNYNEQFF
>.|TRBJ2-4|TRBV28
CASSTSGGAGLDIQYF
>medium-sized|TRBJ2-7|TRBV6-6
CATLSGTSYEQYF
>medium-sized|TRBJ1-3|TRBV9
CASSVSRDRNTIYF
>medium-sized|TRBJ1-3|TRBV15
CATLSGPSSGNTIYF
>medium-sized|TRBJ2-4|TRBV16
CASSQRAPGQGFSGKNIQYF
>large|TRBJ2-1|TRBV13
CASSPPGGTYNEQFF
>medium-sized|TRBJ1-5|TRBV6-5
CASSGPAGPQHF
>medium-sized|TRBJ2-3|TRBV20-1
CSAIGGSTDTQYF
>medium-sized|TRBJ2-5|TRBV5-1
CASRTLGGPKETQYF
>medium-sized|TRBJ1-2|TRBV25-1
CASSDPGTGTWYGYTF
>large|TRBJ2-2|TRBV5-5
CASSLHQGSTGELFF
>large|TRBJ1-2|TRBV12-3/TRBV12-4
CASTSHSPDIWGYGYTF
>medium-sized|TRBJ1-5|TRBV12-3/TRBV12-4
CASSLGPRVGQPQHF
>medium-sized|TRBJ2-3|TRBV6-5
CASSYVASGEATQYF
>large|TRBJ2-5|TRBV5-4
CASSETGRQETQYF
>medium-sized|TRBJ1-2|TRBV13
CASSTGGLGYGYTF
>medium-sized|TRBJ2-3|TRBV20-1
CSARAWDRGPDTQYF
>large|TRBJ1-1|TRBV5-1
CASSLHVTGVGTEAFF
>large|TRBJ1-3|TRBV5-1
CASSSGQGFGNTIYF
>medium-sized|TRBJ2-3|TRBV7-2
CASSLSPPRADTQYF
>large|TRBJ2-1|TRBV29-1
CSVGPGQGMSEQFF
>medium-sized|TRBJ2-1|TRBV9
CASSVAPSGGFSEQFF
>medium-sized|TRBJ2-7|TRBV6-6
CASSETGGLEQYF
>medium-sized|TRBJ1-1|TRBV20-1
CSAGTGGTEAFF
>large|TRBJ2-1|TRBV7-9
CASSIRGSYNEQFF
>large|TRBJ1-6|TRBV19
CASSRTGGAGNSPLHF
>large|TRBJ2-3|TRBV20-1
CSANGGAGSTDTQYF
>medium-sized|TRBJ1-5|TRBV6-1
CASSEAGGSNQPQHF
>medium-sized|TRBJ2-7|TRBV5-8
CASSFGQGLFGEQYF
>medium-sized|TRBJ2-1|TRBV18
CASSPGSQDNEQFF
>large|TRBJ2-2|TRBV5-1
CASSLEAGRSGELFF
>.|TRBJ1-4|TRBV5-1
CASRSSNEKLFF
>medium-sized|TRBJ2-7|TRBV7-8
CASSLGGNLEQYF
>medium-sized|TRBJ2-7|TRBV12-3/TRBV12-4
CASSLGGLTYEQYF
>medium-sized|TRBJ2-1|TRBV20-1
CSASELAGGRNNEQFF
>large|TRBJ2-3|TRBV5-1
CASSLGGITDTQYF
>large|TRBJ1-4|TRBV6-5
CASSTRVSGNEKLFF